One sample yielded the 3 T cell receptor beta chains listed below, sequenced in a study of blood T cell repertoires in COVID-19. Produced via immunoSEQ multiplex PCR; TCRdb's table is partial and in-frame only. The sample carries about 370,000 clones, about 89% recorded once. The sequenced sample was peripheral blood. The receptors here all came from a woman aged 25 to 39 with COVID-19, enrolled during active disease.

The chain couples TRBV28 to TRBJ1-1; D is possibly TRBD1 (5 bases). The CDR3 has 14 amino acids. V was pared by 2 bases and J by 8 bases, with 15 bases between. Germline CDR1 and CDR2: MDHEN and SYDVKM. The CDR3 spells CASSLGHTTTEAFF. The CDR3, as DNA: TGTGCCAGCAGTTTAGGACATACGACGACCGAAGCTTTCTTT.

This clone came up a few times. The chain joins TRBV6-5 to TRBJ1-1; TRBD1 matches 8 bases. V gave up 6 bases and J gave up 1 base; unmatched junction bases: 7. This CDR3 is 15 amino acids long. The V gene's germline CDR1 is MNHEY and CDR2 SVGAGI. In DNA form, the CDR3 reads TGTGCCAGCAGCGGAGACAGGGGAAGGAACACTGAAGCTTTCTTT. It encodes CASSGDRGRNTEAFF.

This chain connects TRBV6-2 or TRBV6-3 to TRBJ2-7; TRBD2 matches 13 bases. Per the germline V gene, CDR1 is MNHEY and CDR2 is SVGEGT. The CDR3 totals 18 residues. Trimming at V came to 5 bases and at J to 3 bases, leaving 13 bases not matched to a gene. This chain's CDR3 is CASSTPPLLAGGIYEQYF. The DNA of the CDR3 is TGTGCCAGCAGTACACCGCCCCTACTAGCGGGGGGGATCTACGAGCAGTACTTC.